The 27 T cell receptor beta chains listed next were all sequenced from one sample in a study of blood T cell repertoires in COVID-19 (dated by TCRdb to about 2020). Receptor amplification or capture employed the immunoSEQ multiplex PCR assay. TCRdb holds this immuneACCESS table with in-frame rearrangements only. Some clones are missing; in checked studies, unresolved V genes explain under half, and the rest has no known cause. The sample data list around 260,000 clones, and about 85% of these were observed just once. Together, the top ten hold over 4% of the sample. The sequenced sample consisted of peripheral blood. Every receptor here comes from a man aged 55-75 years who had recovered from COVID-19.

This sequence joins TRBV14 and TRBJ1-2; D ambiguous. CDR1 and CDR2 from the germline V gene are SGHDN and FVKESK. CDR3 length equals 13 residues. Trimming stripped 4 bases from V and 0 bases from J, with 6 bases between. The CDR3 is CASSRGTNYGYTF. The CDR3 DNA follows: TGTGCCAGCAGCCGAGGGACTAACTATGGCTACACCTTC.

The gene calls are TRBV6-5 and TRBJ1-1, with D possibly TRBD1 on 5 matching bases. There are 15 residues in the CDR3. Looked up from germline, CDR1 is MNHEY and CDR2 is SVGAGI. V lost 7 bases, J lost 2 bases, and 17 bases lay in between. CDR3 sequence reads: CASIILGHLNTEAFF. CDR3 DNA sequence: TGTGCCAGCATCATCCTAGGACACCTTAACACTGAAGCTTTCTTT.

The chain combines TRBV5-1 with TRBJ2-5; 9 bases fit TRBD1. Germline CDR1 and CDR2: SGHRS and YFSETQ. Germline trimming cut 5 bases from V and 4 bases from J; bases unmatched to any gene: 9. This CDR3 has 15 residues. This CDR3 reads CASSRIPGQGETQYF. The CDR3 DNA reads TGCGCCAGCAGTCGAATTCCGGGACAGGGAGAGACCCAGTACTTC.

This sequence joins TRBV7-2 and TRBJ1-3, with D possibly being TRBD1 (6 bases). Between the trimmed V and J ends, which lost 10 bases and 3 bases, there was a span of 16 bases. There are 14 residues in the CDR3. CDR1 and CDR2 (germline): SGHTA, FQGNSA. CDR3 amino acids: CAMGGGSGGNTIYF. CDR3 bases: TGTGCCATGGGGGGGGGCAGCGGTGGAAACACCATATATTTT.

The CDR3 DNA follows: TGTGCCAGCAGCAAAGATGGGGGGGGCAATCAGCCCCAGCATTTT. Protein sequence: CASSKDGGGNQPQHF. This chain connects TRBV5-4 to TRBJ1-5; D may be TRBD1 (5 bases). Deletions cut 4 bases from V and 2 bases from J, with 13 bases between. Germline CDR1 reads SGHNT; CDR2 reads YYREEE (reference sequence). The CDR3 extends over 15 amino acids.

This sequence joins TRBV20-1 and TRBJ1-2, with 11 bases lining up with TRBD1. This CDR3 is built from 15 residues. After removal of 3 bases from V and 4 bases from J, the junction contained 7 bases not matched to a gene. Germline CDR1 DFQATT, CDR2 SNEGSKA (reference sequence). The CDR3 DNA sequence: TGCAGTGCTAGTCGAAGGACAGGGGGCCTCTATGGCTACACCTTC. Translating it yields CSASRRTGGLYGYTF.

This clone was counted between two and nine times. This chain joins TRBV2 and TRBJ2-3; maybe TRBD2 (6 bases). CDR3 length: 16 residues. V lost 4 bases and J lost 2, with 16 bases in between. Germline-derived CDR1 and CDR2 are SNHLY and FYNNEI. The CDR3 region is CASSGLATKLTDTQYF. Written as DNA, the CDR3 is TGTGCCAGCAGTGGCCTAGCGACGAAGCTCACAGATACGCAGTATTTT. Full variable domain (missing parts from reference TRBV2 and TRBJ2-3): EPEVTQTPSHQVTQMGQEVILRCVPISNHLYFYWYRQILGQKVEFLVSFYNNEISEKSEIFDDQFSVERPDGSNFTLKIRSTKLEDSAMYFCASSGLATKLTDTQYFGPGTRLTVL.

The chain combines TRBV18 with TRBJ1-1, with TRBD1 matching over 7 bases. Germline V CDR1 and CDR2: KGHSH, LQKENI. The CDR3 has 15 amino acids. The J segment lost 0 bases and the V segment lost 6 bases, leaving 7 bases of the junction unmatched. The chain's CDR3 is CASSTIQGVNTEAFF. The CDR3 DNA sequence: TGTGCCAGCTCGACCATCCAGGGGGTGAACACTGAAGCTTTCTTT.

This clone was found once. This sequence joins TRBV6-1 and TRBJ1-1; D call uncertain. The V gene's germline CDR1 is MNHNS and CDR2 SASEGT. Between the trimmed V and J ends, which lost 3 bases and 0 bases, there was a span of 5 bases. The CDR3 sequence is 13 residues long. In DNA form, the CDR3 reads TGTGCCAGCAGTGACGACTTGAACACTGAAGCTTTCTTT. It translates to CASSDDLNTEAFF.

This chain connects TRBV7-9 to TRBJ2-5, with TRBD1 as a possible D gene (6 bases). This CDR3 contains 17 residues. The V end lost 5 bases, the J end lost 1 base, and 20 bases lay between the germline ends. Germline CDR1 and CDR2: SEHNR and FQNEAQ (reference sequence). The CDR3 DNA reads TGTGCCAGCAGCAAAATCACTCCGGACAGAATCCAAGAGACCCAGTACTTC. It is translated as CASSKITPDRIQETQYF.

This sequence joins TRBV2 and TRBJ1-1; D not certain. This CDR3 has 14 amino acids. CDR1 SNHLY and CDR2 FYNNEI come from the germline V gene. Trimming cost V 4 bases and J 2 bases, with 11 bases left between them. The CDR3 sequence is CASSAADFNTEAFF. The CDR3 DNA reads TGTGCCAGCAGTGCCGCAGATTTTAACACTGAAGCTTTCTTT.

The rearrangement links TRBV6-5 to TRBJ1-5; a possible D gene is TRBD1 (5 bases). V was shortened by 2 bases and J by 4 bases, with 9 bases between the two germline ends. The CDR3 is 14 amino acids. The germline V gene encodes CDR1 MNHEY and CDR2 SVGAGI. DNA of the CDR3: TGTGCCAGCAGTTACAACAGGTTAAATCAGCCCCAGCATTTT. This sequence encodes CASSYNRLNQPQHF.

V and J are TRBV6-5 and TRBJ2-1; 7 nucleotides agree with TRBD1. Per germline, CDR1 MNHEY and CDR2 SVGAGI. The trim removed 2 bases at V and 10 bases at J, leaving 8 bases unmatched. The CDR3 extends over 14 amino acids. The CDR3 here is CASSYGQVLKEQFF. The CDR3 DNA sequence: TGTGCCAGCAGTTACGGACAGGTGCTTAAGGAGCAGTTCTTC.

This chain's CDR3 is CASRLWTGDNSPLHF. As DNA, the CDR3 is TGTGCCAGCAGGCTATGGACAGGGGATAATTCACCCCTCCACTTT. The chain employs TRBV3-1 (or the pseudogene TRBV3-2) and TRBJ1-6, with TRBD1 matching 9 bases. Germline-derived CDR1 and CDR2 are LGHDT and YNNKEL (reference sequence). V was clipped by 6 bases and J by 5 bases; unmatched bases: 5. This CDR3 is built from 15 residues.

This chain connects TRBV27 to TRBJ2-2; D unresolved. Trimming pared 1 base from V and 4 bases from J, leaving 7 bases between. In germline, CDR1 is MNHEY, CDR2 SMNVEV (reference sequence). This CDR3 has 14 residues. This CDR3 reads CASSLWSSTGELFF. The DNA of the CDR3 is TGTGCCAGCAGTTTATGGAGCAGCACCGGGGAGCTGTTTTTT.

CDR3 in amino acids: CASSTFSLGTGGNNEQFF. The CDR3 DNA sequence: TGTGCCAGTAGTACTTTTTCTTTAGGGACAGGGGGGAACAATGAGCAGTTCTTC. The V call is TRBV19, the J call TRBJ2-1; 11 bases are a match to TRBD1. In germline, CDR1 is LNHDA, CDR2 SQIVND (reference sequence). The CDR3 is made up of 18 amino acids. V shed 4 bases and J 5 bases; nucleotides not matched to a gene: 13.

V usage is TRBV7-9 and J usage is TRBJ2-7; D not resolved. CDR3 length: 12 residues. Trimming left V 1 base short and J 1 base short, with 2 bases between. In germline, CDR1 is SEHNR, CDR2 FQNEAQ (reference sequence). The DNA of the CDR3 is TGTGCCAGCAGCTTAGTATCCTACGAGCAGTACTTC. Translated, it gives CASSLVSYEQYF. Full variable domain (rest looked up from reference TRBV7-9 and TRBJ2-7): DTGVSQNPRHKITKRGQNVTFRCDPISEHNRLYWYRQTLGQGPEFLTYFQNEAQLEKSRLLSDRFSAERPKGSFSTLEIQRTEQGDSAMYLCASSLVSYEQYFGPGTRLTVT.

The genes are TRBV7-2 and TRBJ2-3; 9 bases map to TRBD2. Germline CDR1 is SGHTA and CDR2 is FQGNSA. This CDR3 comprises 16 residues. J was trimmed by 2 bases and V by 3 bases; bases with no gene match: 6. The CDR3 sequence: CASSLGAGGPTDTQYF. The DNA for the CDR3 is TGTGCCAGCAGCTTGGGGGCGGGGGGGCCCACAGATACGCAGTATTTT.

The V gene is TRBV19, the J gene TRBJ2-3, with TRBD2 matching over 7 bases. Germline CDR1 reads LNHDA; CDR2 reads SQIVND (reference sequence). This CDR3 spans 16 amino acids. Trimming removed 8 bases from V and 1 base from J; junction bases left unmatched: 12. In nucleotides, the CDR3 is TGTGCCAGTGTTGCCAGTACCCGGGGGGGCACAGATACGCAGTATTTT. This encodes CASVASTRGGTDTQYF.

This clone was detected only once. The rearrangement joins TRBV9 to TRBJ2-5; no reliable D call. CDR3 length: 11 residues. V was cut by 3 bases and J by 7 bases, with 7 bases left in between. Germline CDR1 SGDLS, CDR2 YYNGEE. The CDR3 region has the DNA TGTGCCAGCAGCGGCGATGGGACCCAGTACTTC. Residues: CASSGDGTQYF.

This chain joins TRBV7-2 and TRBJ2-3; TRBD2 matches at 9 bases. The germline V gene encodes CDR1 SGHTA and CDR2 FQGNSA. J gave up 7 bases and V 6 bases, and 20 bases lay outside the gene matches. The CDR3 covers 18 residues. CDR3 sequence: CASRRTPGERGVVNTQYF. CDR3 sequence (DNA): TGTGCCAGCAGACGAACTCCCGGGGAGCGGGGGGTAGTAAATACGCAGTATTTT.

The V and J genes are TRBV2 and TRBJ2-5; 9 bases map to TRBD2. This CDR3 spans 14 amino acids. The germline CDR1 and CDR2 sequences are SNHLY and FYNNEI. The V gene end was trimmed by 7 bases and the J gene end by 4 bases; junction bases not matched to a gene: 7. This CDR3 reads CASKGGGAPETQYF. The CDR3 nucleotides read TGTGCCAGCAAGGGCGGGGGGGCCCCAGAGACCCAGTACTTC.

The V gene is TRBV9, the J gene TRBJ2-3; tentative D call: TRBD2 (5 bases). CDR3 length equals 15 residues. CDR1 SGDLS and CDR2 YYNGEE come from the germline V gene. Trimming took off 0 bases at V and 5 bases at J, with 13 bases between the two ends. CDR3 nucleotide sequence: TGTGCCAGCAGCGTAGCTACGACGGCGGGAGATACGCAGTATTTT. It encodes CASSVATTAGDTQYF.

J is TRBJ2-1 and V is TRBV29-1, with 10 bases fitting TRBD2. There are 14 residues in the CDR3. V lost 7 bases to trimming and J lost 1 base; unmatched junction nucleotides: 4. From germline, CDR1 is SQVTM and CDR2 ANQGSEA. The CDR3 DNA is TGCAGCGGGAAGGGACTAGCGTCCTACAATGAGCAGTTCTTC. It translates to CSGKGLASYNEQFF.

V gene TRBV14 combines with J gene TRBJ2-1, with 8 bases lining up with TRBD1. After removal of 5 bases from V and 2 bases from J, the junction contained 5 bases not matched to a gene. The length of the CDR3 is 15 residues. Germline V lookup: CDR1 SGHDN, CDR2 FVKESK. The CDR3 is CASSFGQGTYNEQFF. The CDR3 nucleotides are TGTGCCAGCAGCTTCGGACAGGGAACCTACAATGAGCAGTTCTTC. The complete variable domain, with remaining parts taken from reference TRBV14 and TRBJ2-1, reads EAGVTQFPSHSVIEKGQTVTLRCDPISGHDNLYWYRRVMGKEIKFLLHFVKESKQDESGMPNNRFLAERTGGTYSTLKVQPAELEDSGVYFCASSFGQGTYNEQFFGPGTRLTVL.

Note on this clone: At one end the junction does not follow the germline gene, possibly because of a read error. The chain recombines TRBV5-1 with TRBJ2-2, with 10 bases fitting TRBD2. Germline lookup yields CDR1 SGHRS and CDR2 YFSETQ. The CDR3 covers 16 residues. The CDR3 loop is CARSSMSGGGSGELFF. In DNA, the CDR3 is TGCGCCCGCAGCTCGATGAGCGGGGGGGGCTCCGGGGAGCTGTTTTTT.

This clone was picked up one time. The gene calls are TRBV19 and TRBJ1-1; TRBD1 agrees at 10 bases. This CDR3 is 15 amino acids long. Trimming removed 7 bases from V and 1 base from J; junction bases left unmatched: 6. Germline CDR1 LNHDA, CDR2 SQIVND (reference sequence). Here the CDR3 reads CASIPGQGPNTEAFF. DNA of the CDR3: TGTGCCAGTATCCCGGGACAGGGGCCGAACACTGAAGCTTTCTTT.